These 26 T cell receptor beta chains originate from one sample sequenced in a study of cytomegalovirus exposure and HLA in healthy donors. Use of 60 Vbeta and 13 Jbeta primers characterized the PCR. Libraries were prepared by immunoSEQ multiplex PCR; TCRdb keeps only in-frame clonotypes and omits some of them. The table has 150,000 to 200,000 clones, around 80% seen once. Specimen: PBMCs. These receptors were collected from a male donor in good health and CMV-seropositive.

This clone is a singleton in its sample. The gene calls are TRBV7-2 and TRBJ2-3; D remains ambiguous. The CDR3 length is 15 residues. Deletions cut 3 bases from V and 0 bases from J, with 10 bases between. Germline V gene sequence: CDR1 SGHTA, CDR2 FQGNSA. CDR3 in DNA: TGTGCCAGCAGCTTGTACTCCACTAGCACAGATACGCAGTATTTT. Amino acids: CASSLYSTSTDTQYF.

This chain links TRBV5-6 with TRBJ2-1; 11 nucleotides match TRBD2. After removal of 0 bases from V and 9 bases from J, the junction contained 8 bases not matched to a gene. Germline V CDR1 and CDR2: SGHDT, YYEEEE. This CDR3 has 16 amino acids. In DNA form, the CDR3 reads TGTGCCAGCAGCTTGGTCCCTAGCGGGGGGCAGGGTGAGCAGTTCTTC. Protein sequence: CASSLVPSGGQGEQFF.

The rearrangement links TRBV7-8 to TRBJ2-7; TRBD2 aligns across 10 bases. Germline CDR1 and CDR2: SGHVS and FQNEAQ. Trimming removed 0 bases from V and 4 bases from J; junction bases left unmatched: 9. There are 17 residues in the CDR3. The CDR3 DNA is TGTGCCAGCAGCTTAGCGGATTGGCTAGCGGGAGCATACGAGCAGTACTTC. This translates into CASSLADWLAGAYEQYF.

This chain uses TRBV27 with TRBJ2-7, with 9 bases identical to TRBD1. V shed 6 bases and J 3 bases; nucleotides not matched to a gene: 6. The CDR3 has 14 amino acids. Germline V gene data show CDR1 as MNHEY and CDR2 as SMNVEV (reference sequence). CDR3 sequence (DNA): TGTGCCAGCAGATTACAGGGGGCCCTCTACGAGCAGTACTTC. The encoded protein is CASRLQGALYEQYF.

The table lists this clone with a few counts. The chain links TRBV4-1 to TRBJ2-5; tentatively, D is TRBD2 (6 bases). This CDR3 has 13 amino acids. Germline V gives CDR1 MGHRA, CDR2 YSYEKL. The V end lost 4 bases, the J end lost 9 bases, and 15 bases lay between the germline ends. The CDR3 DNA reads TGCGCCAGCAGCCTGGGACCCGGGGAGGCCCAGTACTTC. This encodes CASSLGPGEAQYF.

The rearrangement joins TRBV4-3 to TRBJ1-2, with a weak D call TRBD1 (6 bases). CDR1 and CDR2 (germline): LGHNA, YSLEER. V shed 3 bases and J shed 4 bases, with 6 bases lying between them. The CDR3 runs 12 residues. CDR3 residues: CASSQDSYGYTF. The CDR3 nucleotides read TGCGCCAGCAGCCAGGACAGCTATGGCTACACCTTC.

This CDR3 reads CASSPRGKREVYEQYF. Written as DNA, the CDR3 is TGTGCCAGCAGTCCGCGAGGGAAGCGGGAGGTCTACGAGCAGTACTTC. The gene calls are TRBV28 and TRBJ2-7; 9 nucleotides match TRBD2. The length of the CDR3 is 16 residues. V lost 5 bases to trimming and J lost 3 bases; unmatched junction nucleotides: 11. Germline V CDR1 and CDR2: MDHEN, SYDVKM.

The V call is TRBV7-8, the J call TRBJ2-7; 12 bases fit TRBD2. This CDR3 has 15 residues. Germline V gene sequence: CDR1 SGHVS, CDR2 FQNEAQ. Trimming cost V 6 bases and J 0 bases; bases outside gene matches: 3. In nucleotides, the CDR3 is TGTGCCAGCAGAAAACTAGCGGGAGGCTCCTACGAGCAGTACTTC. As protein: CASRKLAGGSYEQYF. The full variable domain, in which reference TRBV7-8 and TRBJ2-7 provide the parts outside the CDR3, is GAGVSQSPRYKVAKRGQDVALRCDPISGHVSLFWYQQALGQGPEFLTYFQNEAQLDKSGLPSDRFFAERPEGSVSTLKIQRTQQEDSAVYLCASRKLAGGSYEQYFGPGTRLTVT.

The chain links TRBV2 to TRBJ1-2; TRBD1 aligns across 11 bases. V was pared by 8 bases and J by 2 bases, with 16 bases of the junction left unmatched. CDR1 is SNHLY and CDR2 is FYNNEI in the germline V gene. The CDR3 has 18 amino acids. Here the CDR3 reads CASLPGQGDVGQNYGYTF. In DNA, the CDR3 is TGTGCCAGCCTACCGGGACAGGGGGATGTAGGACAAAACTATGGCTACACCTTC. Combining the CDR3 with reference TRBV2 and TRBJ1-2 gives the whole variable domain EPEVTQTPSHQVTQMGQEVILRCVPISNHLYFYWYRQILGQKVEFLVSFYNNEISEKSEIFDDQFSVERPDGSNFTLKIRSTKLEDSAMYFCASLPGQGDVGQNYGYTFGSGTRLTVV.

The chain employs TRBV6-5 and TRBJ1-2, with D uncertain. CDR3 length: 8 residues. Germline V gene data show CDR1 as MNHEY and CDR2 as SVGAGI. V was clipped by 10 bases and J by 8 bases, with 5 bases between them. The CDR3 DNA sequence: TGTGCCACCGGGGGCTACACCTTC. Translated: CATGGYTF.

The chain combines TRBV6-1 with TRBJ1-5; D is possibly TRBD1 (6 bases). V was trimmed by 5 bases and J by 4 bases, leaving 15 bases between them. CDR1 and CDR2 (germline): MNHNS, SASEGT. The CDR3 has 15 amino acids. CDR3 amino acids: CASSLDRTPNQPQHF. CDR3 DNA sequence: TGTGCCAGCAGTCTCGACAGGACCCCTAATCAGCCCCAGCATTTT.

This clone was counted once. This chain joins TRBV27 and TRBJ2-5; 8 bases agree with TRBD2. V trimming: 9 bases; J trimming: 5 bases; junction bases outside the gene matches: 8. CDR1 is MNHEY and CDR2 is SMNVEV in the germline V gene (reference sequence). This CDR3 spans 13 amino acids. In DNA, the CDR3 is TGTGCCAGTGGGGCTAGCGGGTCGGAGACCCAGTACTTC. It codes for CASGASGSETQYF.

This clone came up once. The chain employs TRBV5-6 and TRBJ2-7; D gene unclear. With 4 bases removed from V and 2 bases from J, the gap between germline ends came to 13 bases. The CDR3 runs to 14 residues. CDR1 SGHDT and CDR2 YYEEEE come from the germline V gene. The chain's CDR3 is CASSATNMAYEQYF. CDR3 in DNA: TGTGCCAGCAGCGCGACAAATATGGCCTACGAGCAGTACTTC.

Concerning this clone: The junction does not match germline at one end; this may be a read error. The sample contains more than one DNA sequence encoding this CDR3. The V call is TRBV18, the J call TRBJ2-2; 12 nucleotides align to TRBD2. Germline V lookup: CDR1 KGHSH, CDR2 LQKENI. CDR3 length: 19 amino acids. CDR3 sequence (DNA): TGCGCCAGCTCACCCATAATGACTAGCGGGAGTTCGAACACCGGGGAGCTGTTTTTT. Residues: CASSPIMTSGSSNTGELFF.

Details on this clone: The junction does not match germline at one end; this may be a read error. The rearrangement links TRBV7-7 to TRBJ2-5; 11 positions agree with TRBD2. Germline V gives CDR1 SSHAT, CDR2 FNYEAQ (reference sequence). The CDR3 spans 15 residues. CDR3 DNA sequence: TGTGCTAGCAGCTTACTAGCGGGAGTTTGGGAGACCCAGTACTTC. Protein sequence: CASSLLAGVWETQYF.

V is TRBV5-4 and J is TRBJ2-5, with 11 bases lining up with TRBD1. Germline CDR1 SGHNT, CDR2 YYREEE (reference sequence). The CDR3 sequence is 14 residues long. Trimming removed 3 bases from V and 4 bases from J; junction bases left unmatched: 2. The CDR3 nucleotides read TGTGCCAGCAGCTGGGACAGGGGGTCAGAGACCCAGTACTTC. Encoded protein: CASSWDRGSETQYF. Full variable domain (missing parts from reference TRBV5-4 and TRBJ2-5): ETGVTQSPTHLIKTRGQQVTLRCSSQSGHNTVSWYQQALGQGPQFIFQYYREEENGRGNFPPRFSGLQFPNYSSELNVNALELDDSALYLCASSWDRGSETQYFGPGTRLLVL.

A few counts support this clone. CDR3 nucleotides: TGCGCCAGCAGCCCCCCCCAGGGATATGAGCAGTTCTTC. Protein sequence: CASSPPQGYEQFF. This chain uses TRBV4-1 with TRBJ2-1; a possible D gene is TRBD1 (5 bases). Germline assignment: CDR1 MGHRA and CDR2 YSYEKL. V lost 4 bases, J lost 8 bases, and 12 bases lay in between. CDR3 length equals 13 residues.

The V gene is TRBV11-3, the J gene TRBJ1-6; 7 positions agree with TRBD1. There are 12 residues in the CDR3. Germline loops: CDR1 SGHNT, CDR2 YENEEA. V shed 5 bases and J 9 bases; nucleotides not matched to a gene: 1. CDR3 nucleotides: TGTGCCAGCAGCCACAGGGGTTCACCCCTCCACTTT. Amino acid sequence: CASSHRGSPLHF. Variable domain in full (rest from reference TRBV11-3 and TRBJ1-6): EAGVVQSPRYKIIEKKQPVAFWCNPISGHNTLYWYLQNLGQGPELLIRYENEEAVDDSQLPKDRFSAERLKGVDSTLKIQPAELGDSAVYLCASSHRGSPLHFGNGTRLTVT.

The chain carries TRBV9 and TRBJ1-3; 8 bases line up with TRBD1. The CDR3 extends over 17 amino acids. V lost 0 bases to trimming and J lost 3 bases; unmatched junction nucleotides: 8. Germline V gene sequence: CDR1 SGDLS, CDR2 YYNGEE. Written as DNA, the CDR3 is TGTGCCAGCAGCGTAGCCGGGACAGGTATTCTTGGAAACACCATATATTTT. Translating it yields CASSVAGTGILGNTIYF.

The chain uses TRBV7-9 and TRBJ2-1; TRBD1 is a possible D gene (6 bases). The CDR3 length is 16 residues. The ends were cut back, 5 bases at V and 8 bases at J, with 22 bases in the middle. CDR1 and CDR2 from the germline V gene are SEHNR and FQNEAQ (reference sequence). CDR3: CASSHRVLDRIDEQFF. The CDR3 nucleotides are TGTGCCAGCAGCCACCGGGTTCTTGACAGGATAGATGAGCAGTTCTTC.

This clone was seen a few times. The CDR3 nucleotides read TGTGCCAGCAGACAGGGGGACTATGGCTACACCTTC. This codes for CASRQGDYGYTF. The chain recombines TRBV27 with TRBJ1-2; 8 bases map to TRBD1. Trimming removed 6 bases from V and 3 bases from J; junction bases left unmatched: 0. From germline, CDR1 is MNHEY and CDR2 SMNVEV (reference sequence). The CDR3 totals 12 residues.

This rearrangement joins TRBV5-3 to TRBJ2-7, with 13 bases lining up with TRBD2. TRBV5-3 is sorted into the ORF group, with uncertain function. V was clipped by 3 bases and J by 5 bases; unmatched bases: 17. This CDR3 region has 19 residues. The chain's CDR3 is CARSYGTSGTKGLWHEQYF. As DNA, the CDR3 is TGTGCCAGAAGCTATGGGACTAGCGGGACGAAAGGGCTCTGGCACGAGCAGTACTTC.

The CDR3 DNA reads as TGTGCCAGCAGCCCGAAGGACAGGGCACTTGATAGCAATCAGCCCCAGCATTTT. It codes for CASSPKDRALDSNQPQHF. The chain is built from TRBV5-4 and TRBJ1-5; 8 bases align to TRBD1. With V trimmed by 4 bases and J by 0 bases, 12 bases remained unmatched. Germline V gives CDR1 SGHNT, CDR2 YYREEE (reference sequence). The CDR3 extends over 18 amino acids.

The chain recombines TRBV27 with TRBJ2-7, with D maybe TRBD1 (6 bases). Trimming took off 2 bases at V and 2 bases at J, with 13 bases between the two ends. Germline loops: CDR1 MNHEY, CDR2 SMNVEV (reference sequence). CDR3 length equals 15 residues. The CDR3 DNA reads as TGTGCCAGCAGTTTAGGATTTGGGGACACCTACGAGCAGTACTTC. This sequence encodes CASSLGFGDTYEQYF.

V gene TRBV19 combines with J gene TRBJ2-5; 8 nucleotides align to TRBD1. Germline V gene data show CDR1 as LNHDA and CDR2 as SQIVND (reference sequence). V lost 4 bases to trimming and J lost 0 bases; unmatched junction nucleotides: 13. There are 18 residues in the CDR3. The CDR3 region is CASSTWTRTGTYQETQYF. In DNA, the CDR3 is TGTGCCAGTAGTACCTGGACCCGGACAGGGACCTACCAAGAGACCCAGTACTTC. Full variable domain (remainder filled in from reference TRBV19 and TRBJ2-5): DGGITQSPKYLFRKEGQNVTLSCEQNLNHDAMYWYRQDPGQGLRLIYYSQIVNDFQKGDIAEGYSVSREKKESFPLTVTSAQKNPTAFYLCASSTWTRTGTYQETQYFGPGTRLLVL.

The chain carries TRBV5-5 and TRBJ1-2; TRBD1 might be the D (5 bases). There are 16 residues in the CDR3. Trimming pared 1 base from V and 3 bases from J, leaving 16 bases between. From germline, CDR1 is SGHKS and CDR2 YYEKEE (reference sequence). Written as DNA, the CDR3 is TGTGCCAGCAGCTTGTGGCAGGGCACCTCCGACTATGGCTACACCTTC. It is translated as CASSLWQGTSDYGYTF.